Sequencing of this TCR beta chain was carried out in a study of T-cell reconstitution after alpha-beta-depleted transplantation in children. This clonotype occurred many times. During its preparation, the TCRbeta library received unique molecular identifiers. MiXCR was run by TCRdb on the PCR reads, yielding one entry per CDR3 protein. Of around 410,000 distinct CDR3 sequences listed, roughly a tenth are singletons. The sample here was PBMCs from the stem cell graft donor, taken from the stem cell graft. This TCR came from a human donor who donated a stem cell graft to a child with acute myeloid leukemia.

The CDR3 region is CSARETGFRETQYF. The CDR3, as DNA: TGCAGTGCTAGAGAAACAGGGTTTAGGGAGACCCAGTACTTC. This rearrangement joins TRBV20-1 to TRBJ2-5, with D possibly matching TRBD1 (6 bases). Germline V gene lookup returns CDR1 DFQATT and CDR2 SNEGSKA (reference sequence). Trimming removed 0 bases from V and 5 bases from J, with 13 bases in between. The CDR3 runs to 14 residues.